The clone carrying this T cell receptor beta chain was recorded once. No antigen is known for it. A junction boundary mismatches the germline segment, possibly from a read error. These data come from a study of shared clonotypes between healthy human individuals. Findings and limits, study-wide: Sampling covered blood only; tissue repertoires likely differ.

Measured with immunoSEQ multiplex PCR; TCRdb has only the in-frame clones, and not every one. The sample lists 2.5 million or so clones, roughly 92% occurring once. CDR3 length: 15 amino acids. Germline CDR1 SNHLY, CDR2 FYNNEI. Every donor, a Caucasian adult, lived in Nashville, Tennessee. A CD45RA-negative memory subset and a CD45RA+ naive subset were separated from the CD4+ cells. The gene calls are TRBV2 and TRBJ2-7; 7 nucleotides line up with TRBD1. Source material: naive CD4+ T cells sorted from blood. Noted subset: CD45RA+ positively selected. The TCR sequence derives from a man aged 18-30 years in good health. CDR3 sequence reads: CASSEEGAGVYEQYF. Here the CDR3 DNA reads TGTGCCAGCAGCGAAGAGGGGGCTGGGGTTTACGAGCAGTACTTC.